This TCR beta chain was documented in a study of T cell responses to AZD1222 COVID-19 vaccine. Points from the study as a whole: CD4 TCRs linked to vaccination spanned spike, dominating at 160-218 and 743-854. Unmutated variant regions are reportedly the target of nearly half of TCRs that are spike-specific.

Concerning this clone itself: Its antigen remains unknown.

Sequencing used immunoSEQ multiplex PCR; TCRdb keeps in-frame clones, though not all of them. The sample contains tens of thousands of clones, 89% of which appear only once. Whether given at about 4 or about 12 weeks, second doses were pooled. Germline V gene sequence: CDR1 MNHNS, CDR2 SASEGT. CDR3 size: 14 residues. Trimming took off 0 bases at V and 4 bases at J, with 9 bases between the two ends. This TCR derives from an adult who received the AZD1222 COVID-19 vaccine. This specimen was peripheral blood, taken 28 days after the second AZD1222 dose. V gene TRBV6-1 combines with J gene TRBJ1-2; D remains ambiguous. CDR3 nucleotides: TGTGCCAGCAGTGAAGCGGTATTGTCCTATGGCTACACCTTC. Translation gives CASSEAVLSYGYTF.